This is a list of T cell receptor beta chains from one sample in a study of shared clonotypes between healthy human individuals. Only in-frame clones appear in the TCRdb table, and some are missing; sequencing was by immunoSEQ multiplex PCR. The sample has 850,000 to 1,200,000 clones, about 77% seen once. What was sequenced was memory CD4+ T cells sorted from blood. The receptors stem from a man between 18 and 29 years old in good health. The CDR3 runs from the conserved cysteine through the conserved F or W. D genes are given only for firm matches. Only some rows state a clone size, as once, few, many or a class for expanded clones.

CAPSLYPPGQGTDTQYF	TGTGCCCCCAGTTTATACCCCCCGGGACAGGGAACAGATACGCAGTATTTT	17	-	TRBJ2-3	TRBD1	TRBV27
CASSSRGNGELFF	TGTGCCAGCAGTTCCCGGGGGAACGGGGAGCTGTTTTTT	13	-	TRBJ2-2	-	TRBV5-4
CASSLGPGVASYEQYF	TGCGCCAGCAGCTTGGGGCCGGGGGTGGCATCCTACGAGCAGTACTTC	16	-	TRBJ2-7	-	TRBV5-1
CASSTMGAETQYF	TGTGCCAGCAGCACAATGGGCGCTGAGACCCAGTACTTC	13	-	TRBJ2-5	-	TRBV7-3
CASTFLESTFF	TGTGCCAGCACGTTTTTAGAATCGACGTTTTTT	11	-	TRBJ1-4	-	TRBV6-1
CASSSRQMQYF	TGTGCCAGCAGTTCAAGACAAATGCAGTATTTT	11	-	TRBJ2-3	-	TRBV28
CASSPGTLLSGELFF	TGTGCCAGCAGTCCAGGGACCCTATTGTCCGGGGAGCTGTTTTTT	15	-	TRBJ2-2	-	TRBV6-1
CASRPTVGKNQPQHF	TGTGCCAGCCGACCGACAGTGGGTAAAAATCAGCCCCAGCATTTT	15	-	TRBJ1-5	-	TRBV6-5
CASSAQAGRLTDTQYF	TGTGCCAGCAGCGCCCAGGCGGGACGCCTCACAGATACGCAGTATTTT	16	once	TRBJ2-3	-	TRBV6-6
CASSLRDTQYF	TGTGCCAGCAGTTTACGAGATACGCAGTATTTT	11	-	TRBJ2-3	-	TRBV27